The T cell receptor beta chain under discussion was sequenced for a study of cytomegalovirus exposure and HLA in healthy donors. Overall study results and limits: There were reportedly fewer N-insertions in an Asian-associated ancestry cluster than the approximately 600-donor mean, in a later analysis. Several of the most significant clusters appeared, in a later analysis, to be linked to common viral pathogens. The classifier, whose performance was assessed in both the original and validation cohorts, reportedly diagnosed cytomegalovirus status with high specificity and sensitivity. Later work showed greater clonal expansion in HLA-associated TCR beta chains than in equally common others.

The germline V gene has CDR1 SGHDN and CDR2 FVKESK. V trimming: 5 bases; J trimming: 2 bases; junction bases outside the gene matches: 10. The CDR3 has 16 residues. Worth noting for this clone: What it binds is not known.

Amplification used 60 Vbeta primers and 13 Jbeta primers. Profiled with immunoSEQ multiplex PCR; TCRdb holds only in-frame clones, not every one. Its clone listing holds roughly 100,000 clones. The receptor was derived from a man aged 40-55 years in good health and CMV-seronegative. V usage is TRBV14 and J usage is TRBJ2-3; 7 nucleotides match TRBD2. The sample was PBMCs. DNA for the CDR3: TGTGCCAGCAGCGTTCGAGGACTAGGATTCACAGATACGCAGTATTTT. It encodes CASSVRGLGFTDTQYF. The whole variable domain, remainder taken from reference TRBV14 and TRBJ2-3, is EAGVTQFPSHSVIEKGQTVTLRCDPISGHDNLYWYRRVMGKEIKFLLHFVKESKQDESGMPNNRFLAERTGGTYSTLKVQPAELEDSGVYFCASSVRGLGFTDTQYFGPGTRLTVL.